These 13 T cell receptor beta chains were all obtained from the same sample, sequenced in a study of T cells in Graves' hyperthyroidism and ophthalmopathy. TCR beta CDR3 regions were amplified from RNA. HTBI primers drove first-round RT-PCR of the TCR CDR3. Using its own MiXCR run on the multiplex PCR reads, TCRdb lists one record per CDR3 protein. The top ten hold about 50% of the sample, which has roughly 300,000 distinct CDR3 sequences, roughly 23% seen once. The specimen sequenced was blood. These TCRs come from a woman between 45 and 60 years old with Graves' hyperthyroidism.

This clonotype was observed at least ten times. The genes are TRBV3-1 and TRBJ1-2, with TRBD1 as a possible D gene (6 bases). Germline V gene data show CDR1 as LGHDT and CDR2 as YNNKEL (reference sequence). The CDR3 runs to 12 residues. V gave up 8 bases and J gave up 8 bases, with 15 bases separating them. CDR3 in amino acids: CASGGQGRGYTF. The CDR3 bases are TGTGCCAGCGGCGGTCAGGGGCGCGGCTACACCTTC.

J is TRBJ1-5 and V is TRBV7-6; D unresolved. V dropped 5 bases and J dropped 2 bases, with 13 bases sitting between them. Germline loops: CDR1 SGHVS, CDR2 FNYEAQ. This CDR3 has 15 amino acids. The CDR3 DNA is TGTGCCAGCAGCCAAGGAGAGGGAGGCAATCAGCCCCAGCATTTT. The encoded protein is CASSQGEGGNQPQHF.

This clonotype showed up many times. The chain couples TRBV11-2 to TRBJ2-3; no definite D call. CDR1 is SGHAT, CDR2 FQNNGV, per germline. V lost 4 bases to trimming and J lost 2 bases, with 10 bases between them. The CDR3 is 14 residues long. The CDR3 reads CASSSVGSTDTQYF. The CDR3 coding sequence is TGTGCCAGCAGCTCAGTCGGGTCCACAGATACGCAGTATTTT.

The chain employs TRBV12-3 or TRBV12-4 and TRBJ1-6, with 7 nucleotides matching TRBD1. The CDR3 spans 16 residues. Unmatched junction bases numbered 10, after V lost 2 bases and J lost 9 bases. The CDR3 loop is CASSLSVGRGSSPLHF. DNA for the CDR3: TGTGCCAGCAGTTTAAGCGTCGGCAGGGGGAGTTCACCCCTCCACTTT.

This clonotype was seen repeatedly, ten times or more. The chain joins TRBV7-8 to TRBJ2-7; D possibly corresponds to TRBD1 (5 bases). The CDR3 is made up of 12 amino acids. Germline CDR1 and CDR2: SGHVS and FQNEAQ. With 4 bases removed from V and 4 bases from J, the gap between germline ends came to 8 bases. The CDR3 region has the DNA TGTGCCAGCAGCTCGACAGTTTACGAGCAGTACTTC. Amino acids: CASSSTVYEQYF.

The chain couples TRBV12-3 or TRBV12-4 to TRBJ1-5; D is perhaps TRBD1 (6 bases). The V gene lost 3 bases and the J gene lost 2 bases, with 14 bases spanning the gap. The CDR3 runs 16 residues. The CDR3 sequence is CASSFEWGAGNQPQHF. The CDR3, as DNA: TGTGCCAGCAGTTTCGAGTGGGGGGCTGGCAATCAGCCCCAGCATTTT.

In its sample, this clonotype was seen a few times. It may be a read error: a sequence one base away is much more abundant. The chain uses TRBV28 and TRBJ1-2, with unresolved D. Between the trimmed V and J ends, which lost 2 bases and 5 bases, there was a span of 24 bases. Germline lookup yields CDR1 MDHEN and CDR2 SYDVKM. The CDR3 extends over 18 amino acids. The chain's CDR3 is CASSLNFKGLAGAYGYTF. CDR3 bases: TGTGCCAGCAGTTTAAACTTCAAAGGATTGGCAGGAGCTTATGGCTACACCTTC.

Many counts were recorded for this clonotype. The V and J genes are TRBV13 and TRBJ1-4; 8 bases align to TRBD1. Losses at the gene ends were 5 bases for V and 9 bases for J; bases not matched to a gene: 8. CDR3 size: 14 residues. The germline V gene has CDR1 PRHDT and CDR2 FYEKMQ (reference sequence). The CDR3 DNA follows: TGTGCCAGCAGCCACCGGGACAGGACCCAAAAACTGTTTTTT. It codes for CASSHRDRTQKLFF.

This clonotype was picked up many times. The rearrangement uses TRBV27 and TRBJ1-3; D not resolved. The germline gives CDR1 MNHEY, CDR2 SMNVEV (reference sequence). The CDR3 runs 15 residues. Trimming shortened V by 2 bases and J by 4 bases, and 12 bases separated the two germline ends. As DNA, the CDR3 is TGTGCCAGCAGTTTAAATCGTTACGGAGGAAACACCATATATTTT. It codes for CASSLNRYGGNTIYF.

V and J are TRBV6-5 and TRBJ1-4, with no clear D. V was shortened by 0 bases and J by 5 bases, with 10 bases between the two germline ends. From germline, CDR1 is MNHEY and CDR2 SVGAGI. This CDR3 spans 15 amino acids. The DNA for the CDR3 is TGTGCCAGCAGTTACTCAAGCCCTCGGAATGAAAAACTGTTTTTT. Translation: CASSYSSPRNEKLFF.

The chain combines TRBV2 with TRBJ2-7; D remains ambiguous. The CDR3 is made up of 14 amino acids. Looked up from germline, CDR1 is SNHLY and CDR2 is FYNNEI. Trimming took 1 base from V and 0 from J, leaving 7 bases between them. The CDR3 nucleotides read TGTGCCAGCAGTGAAGACTTACACTCCTACGAGCAGTACTTC. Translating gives CASSEDLHSYEQYF.

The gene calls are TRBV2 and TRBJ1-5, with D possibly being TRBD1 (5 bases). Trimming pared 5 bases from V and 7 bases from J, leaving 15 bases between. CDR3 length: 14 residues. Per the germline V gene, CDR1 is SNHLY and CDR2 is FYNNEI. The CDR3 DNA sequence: TGTGCCAGCAGTTACTCCGGGACGGGCCAGCCCCAGCATTTT. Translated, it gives CASSYSGTGQPQHF.

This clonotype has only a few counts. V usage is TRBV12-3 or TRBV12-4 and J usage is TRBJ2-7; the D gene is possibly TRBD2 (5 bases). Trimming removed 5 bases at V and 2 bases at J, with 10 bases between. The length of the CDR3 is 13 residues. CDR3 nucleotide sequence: TGTGCCAGCAGTCCCGGGAAGCCCTACGAGCAGTACTTC. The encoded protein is CASSPGKPYEQYF.